This TCR beta chain came from a study of shared clonotypes between healthy human individuals. Generated by immunoSEQ multiplex PCR, the TCRdb table keeps only in-frame clones and is missing some. Of some 2,400,000 clones in the sample, nearly 97% were seen once. Germline-derived CDR1 and CDR2 are SGHTA and FQGNSA. After removal of 1 base from V and 4 bases from J, the junction contained 7 bases not matched to a gene. The CDR3 is 15 amino acids. Material for sequencing was naive CD4+ T cells sorted from blood. Subset: CD45RA+ positively selected. The chain carries TRBV7-2 and TRBJ2-7; TRBD1 matches at 7 bases. The sequence was obtained from a young man in good health. The CDR3 DNA sequence: TGTGCCAGCAGCTTAGTAGGGGGCGTAGAATACGAGCAGTACTTC. Translating it yields CASSLVGGVEYEQYF.